Listed here are 23 T cell receptor beta chains from one sample, sequenced in a study of T cell repertoires in cytomegalovirus infection. No antigens are known for them. MiXCR, applied by TCRdb to the reads, yields one record per CDR3 protein. The sample holds 700,000 to 850,000 distinct CDR3 sequences, about 33% seen once. The material was cultured CD8+ T cells from PBMCs, obtained from culture after CMV antigen stimulation. These receptor sequences come from a human donor in good health (CMV status not recorded). Some clones in this sample may be carry-over from other donors' samples.

The chain uses TRBV29-1 and TRBJ2-7; 9 bases align to TRBD1. There are 14 residues in the CDR3. V lost 4 bases to trimming and J lost 6 bases; unmatched junction nucleotides: 10. Per germline, CDR1 SQVTM and CDR2 ANQGSEA. In nucleotides, the CDR3 is TGCAGCGTTGGAGGGACAGGGATCGCAGGCGAGCAGTACTTC. As protein: CSVGGTGIAGEQYF.

This clonotype has only a few counts. The rearrangement links TRBV19 to TRBJ2-1; a weak D match, TRBD2 (7 bases). The CDR3 consists of 13 residues. From germline, CDR1 is LNHDA and CDR2 SQIVND (reference sequence). Trimming shortened V by 11 bases and J by 1 base, and 12 bases separated the two germline ends. The CDR3 here is CASGGASYNEQFF. CDR3 nucleotide sequence: TGTGCCTCTGGGGGGGCTTCCTACAATGAGCAGTTCTTC.

Many counts were recorded for this clonotype. The J gene is TRBJ2-1, the V gene TRBV27, with no clear D. Between the trimmed V and J ends, which lost 6 bases and 4 bases, there was a span of 10 bases. CDR3 length: 13 residues. Germline assignment: CDR1 MNHEY and CDR2 SMNVEV (reference sequence). This CDR3 reads CASSLSLYNEQFF. CDR3 DNA: TGTGCCAGCAGCTTAAGTCTTTACAATGAGCAGTTCTTC.

This rearrangement joins TRBV2 to TRBJ2-7; the D is unclear. The CDR3 length is 13 residues. Germline CDR1 and CDR2: SNHLY and FYNNEI. Trimming pared 8 bases from V and 3 bases from J, leaving 14 bases between. CDR3 coding DNA: TGTGCCAGCTCCCCCGGAGCCAACTACGAGCAGTACTTC. Encoded protein: CASSPGANYEQYF.

The rearrangement joins TRBV4-3 to TRBJ2-1; D uncertain. Germline V gene data show CDR1 as LGHNA and CDR2 as YSLEER. V was shortened by 1 base and J by 7 bases, with 8 bases between the two germline ends. The CDR3 is 13 amino acids. CDR3 protein: CASSQAKGNEQFF. For the CDR3, the DNA is TGCGCCAGCAGCCAAGCTAAAGGAAATGAGCAGTTCTTC.

The J gene is TRBJ1-1, the V gene TRBV12-3 or TRBV12-4; tentative D call: TRBD1 (5 bases). This CDR3 spans 15 amino acids. Trimming took off 7 bases at V and 7 bases at J, with 22 bases between the two ends. The CDR3, as DNA: TGTGCCAGCACCATAGGTGGGGGGGGATTGAGTGAAGCTTTCTTT. Its translation is CASTIGGGGLSEAFF.

Details on this clonotype: Sequence at one end of the junction differs from germline and may be a read error. The chain uses TRBV6-8 and TRBJ2-3; weak D call: TRBD2 (6 bases). CDR1 MNHGY and CDR2 SAAAGT come from the germline V gene. The CDR3 runs to 15 residues. The CDR3 region has the DNA TGTGCCAACAGTTTAAGGGCGGGGCGCACAGATACGCAGTATTTT. Translation gives CANSLRAGRTDTQYF.

Only a few counts were recorded for this clonotype. V usage is TRBV11-2 and J usage is TRBJ1-2; 8 nucleotides match TRBD1. CDR3 length: 13 residues. Germline V lookup: CDR1 SGHAT, CDR2 FQNNGV. Trimming cost V 6 bases and J 8 bases; bases outside gene matches: 8. The CDR3 loop is CASRKDRVRGYTF. The CDR3 DNA is TGTGCCAGCAGAAAGGACAGGGTACGGGGCTACACCTTC.

Note on this clonotype: One end of the junction is discordant with germline, which a read error may explain. The V and J genes are TRBV15 and TRBJ1-1, with D possibly being TRBD1 (5 bases). CDR1 is LNHNV, CDR2 YYDKDF, per germline (reference sequence). The CDR3 covers 16 residues. CDR3 sequence reads: CVTGQDMISEATEAFF. CDR3 nucleotides: TGTGTCACCGGGCAGGACATGATCTCGGAGGCGACTGAAGCTTTCTTT.

This clonotype came up many times. One end of the junction is discordant with germline, which a read error may explain. The chain couples TRBV27 to TRBJ1-1; D is possibly TRBD1 (6 bases). CDR3 length: 13 residues. The germline V gene encodes CDR1 MNHEY and CDR2 SMNVEV (reference sequence). This chain's CDR3 is CASSLLGGTEAFF. CDR3 in DNA: TGTGCCAGCAGCTTATTAGGGGGCACTGAAGCTTTCTTT.

The chain recombines TRBV7-9 with TRBJ1-2; 9 bases match TRBD1. Germline CDR1 and CDR2: SEHNR and FQNEAQ (reference sequence). V dropped 3 bases and J dropped 4; count of bases not matched to a gene: 15. The length of the CDR3 is 18 residues. CDR3: CASSFLRTGENGGYGYTF. Written as DNA, the CDR3 is TGTGCCAGCAGCTTTTTGAGGACAGGGGAAAATGGGGGCTATGGCTACACCTTC.

The chain couples TRBV6-5 to TRBJ1-4; tentative D call: TRBD1 (6 bases). V gave up 0 bases and J gave up 7 bases, with 15 bases separating them. Per germline, CDR1 MNHEY and CDR2 SVGAGI. This CDR3 has 16 amino acids. The CDR3 DNA sequence: TGTGCCAGCAGTTACTCGAAGGACAGAAACCCTGAAAAACTGTTTTTT. It specifies CASSYSKDRNPEKLFF.

V gene TRBV6-1 combines with J gene TRBJ2-1; no clear D. The V gene's germline CDR1 is MNHNS and CDR2 SASEGT. Trimming shortened V by 7 bases and J by 7 bases, and 11 bases separated the two germline ends. CDR3 length: 12 amino acids. As DNA, the CDR3 is TGTGCCAGCACAGGCCCCGCAAATGAGCAGTTCTTC. Protein sequence: CASTGPANEQFF.

Details on this clonotype: An end of the junction does not agree with germline; a read error may underlie this. V usage is TRBV6-2 or TRBV6-3 and J usage is TRBJ2-1, with 9 bases aligning to TRBD1. The CDR3 contains 11 residues. Germline V gene data show CDR1 as MNHEY and CDR2 as SVGEGT. The CDR3 nucleotides are TGTGCCAGCAGTGCCGGGACAGGGACAGTCTTC. It codes for CASSAGTGTVF.

The chain carries TRBV27 and TRBJ2-3; D call uncertain. The CDR3 spans 16 residues. V gave up 10 bases and J gave up 0 bases, with 20 bases separating them. Germline V CDR1 and CDR2: MNHEY, SMNVEV (reference sequence). CDR3 nucleotides: TGTGCCACATTAACCGGGCCGCGAATTAGCACAGATACGCAGTATTTT. It translates to CATLTGPRISTDTQYF.

J is TRBJ2-1 and V is TRBV20-1; TRBD1 matches at 10 bases. This CDR3 has 16 amino acids. CDR1 is DFQATT and CDR2 is SNEGSKA in the germline V gene (reference sequence). V shed 5 bases, J shed 1 base, and the junction held 8 bases outside the gene matches. The CDR3 is CSAAGTGDLSYNEQFF. CDR3 sequence (DNA): TGCAGTGCTGCCGGGACAGGGGATTTGTCCTACAATGAGCAGTTCTTC.

This clonotype was counted at least ten times. This chain connects TRBV7-8 to TRBJ2-5, with D possibly TRBD1 on 6 matching bases. Germline values: CDR1 SGHVS, CDR2 FQNEAQ. The CDR3 is 15 amino acids. V gave up 2 bases and J gave up 0 bases, with 10 bases separating them. This CDR3 reads CASSLIRGYQETQYF. In DNA, the CDR3 is TGTGCCAGCAGCTTAATCAGGGGTTACCAAGAGACCCAGTACTTC.

This clonotype showed up many times. At one end the junction does not follow the germline gene, possibly because of a read error. The chain combines TRBV7-6 with TRBJ2-2, with D maybe TRBD1 (5 bases). The length of the CDR3 is 14 residues. Germline assignment: CDR1 SGHVS and CDR2 FNYEAQ. The CDR3 sequence is CASSLGRATGELFF. CDR3 in DNA: TGTGCCAGCAGTTTAGGCAGGGCCACCGGGGAGCTGTTTTTT.

The rearrangement joins TRBV7-6 to TRBJ2-1; D gene ambiguous. Per the germline V gene, CDR1 is SGHVS and CDR2 is FNYEAQ. The CDR3 consists of 14 residues. The CDR3 loop is CALGRVGSYNEQFF. The CDR3 bases are TGTGCTCTGGGTCGGGTTGGCTCCTACAATGAGCAGTTCTTC.

A note on this clonotype: A read error may be the cause here, since a much bigger clone is one base away. The rearrangement uses TRBV27 and TRBJ2-7; D is perhaps TRBD1 (6 bases). Germline values: CDR1 MNHEY, CDR2 SMNVEV (reference sequence). The CDR3 sequence is 13 residues long. CDR3 amino acids: CANSLTGSYEQYF. The CDR3 DNA reads as TGTGCCAACAGTTTGACAGGTTCCTACGAGCAGTACTTC.

The sample holds a few counts of this clonotype. The CDR3 DNA sequence: TGTGCCAGCAGTGAAGCCGAAGGGGCAGATACGCAGTATTTT. It translates to CASSEAEGADTQYF. The chain links TRBV6-1 to TRBJ2-3; perhaps TRBD1 as D (5 bases). With 0 bases removed from V and 4 bases from J, the gap between germline ends came to 8 bases. The CDR3 is 14 amino acids. Germline CDR1 MNHNS, CDR2 SASEGT.

Comment on this clonotype: A much larger clone lies one base from this, so it may be a read error. The chain has TRBV7-3 and TRBJ2-3, with TRBD1 as a possible D gene (5 bases). The length of the CDR3 is 14 residues. Germline values: CDR1 SGHTA, CDR2 FQGTGA. The CDR3 loop reads CVSEAGQISDTQYF. CDR3 bases: TGTGTCAGCGAGGCAGGGCAGATTTCAGATACGCAGTATTTT.

V is TRBV12-3 or TRBV12-4 and J is TRBJ2-7, with TRBD1 as a possible D gene (6 bases). The CDR3 extends over 14 amino acids. Trimming took off 5 bases at V and 5 bases at J, with 16 bases between the two ends. CDR3 coding DNA: TGTGCCAGCAGTCCCCCCTTAGGGGGTGACGAGCAGTACGTC. The encoded protein is CASSPPLGGDEQYV.